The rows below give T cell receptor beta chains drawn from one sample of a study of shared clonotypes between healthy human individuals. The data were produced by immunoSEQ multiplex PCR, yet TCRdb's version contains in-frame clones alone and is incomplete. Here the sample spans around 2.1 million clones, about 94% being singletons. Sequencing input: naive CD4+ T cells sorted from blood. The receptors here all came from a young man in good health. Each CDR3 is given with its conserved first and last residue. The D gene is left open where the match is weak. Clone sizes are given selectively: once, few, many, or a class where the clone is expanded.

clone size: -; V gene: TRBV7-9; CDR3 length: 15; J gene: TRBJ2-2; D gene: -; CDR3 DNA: TGTGCCAGCAGCTTAGGAAGCGGTATGGCCGGGGAGCTGTTTTTT; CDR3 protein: CASSLGSGMAGELFF
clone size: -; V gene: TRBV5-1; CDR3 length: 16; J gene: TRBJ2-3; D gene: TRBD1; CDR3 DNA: TGCGCCAGCAGCTTGGCAGGACAGGATTTCACAGATACGCAGTATTTT; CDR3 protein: CASSLAGQDFTDTQYF
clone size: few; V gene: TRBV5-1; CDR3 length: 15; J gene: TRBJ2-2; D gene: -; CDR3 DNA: TGCGCCAGCAGCTTGGAGCCAGTAAACACCGGGGAGCTGTTTTTT; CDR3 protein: CASSLEPVNTGELFF
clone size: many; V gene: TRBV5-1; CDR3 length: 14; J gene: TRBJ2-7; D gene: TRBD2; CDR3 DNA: TGCGCCAGCAGCTCCTCCGGGGGGTCCTACGAGCAGTACTTC; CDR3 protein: CASSSSGGSYEQYF
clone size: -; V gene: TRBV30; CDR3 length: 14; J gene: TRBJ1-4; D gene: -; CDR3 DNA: TGTGCCTGGAGTGGCAACAGGGTTAATGAAAAACTGTTTTTT; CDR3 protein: CAWSGNRVNEKLFF
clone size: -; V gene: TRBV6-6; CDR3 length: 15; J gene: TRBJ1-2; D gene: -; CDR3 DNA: TGTGCCAGCAGTTACTCAGGGGCTGCTAACTATGGCTACACCTTC; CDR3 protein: CASSYSGAANYGYTF
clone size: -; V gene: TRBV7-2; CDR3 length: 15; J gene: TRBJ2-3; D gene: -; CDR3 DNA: TGTGCCAGCAGCTTAGGACTACCAGGGGGGGATACGCAGTATTTT; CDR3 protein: CASSLGLPGGDTQYF
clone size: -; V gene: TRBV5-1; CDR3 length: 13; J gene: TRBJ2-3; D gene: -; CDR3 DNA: TGCGCCAGCAGCCCCGGGATCACGAATACGCAGTATTTT; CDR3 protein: CASSPGITNTQYF
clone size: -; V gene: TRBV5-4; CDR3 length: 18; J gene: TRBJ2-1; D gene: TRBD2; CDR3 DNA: TGTGCCAGCAGCGAGGGACTAGCGGGACCCCAAAAGTACAATGAGCAGTTCTTC; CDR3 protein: CASSEGLAGPQKYNEQFF
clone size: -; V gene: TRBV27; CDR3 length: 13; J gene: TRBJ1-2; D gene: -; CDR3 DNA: TGTGCCAGCAGTTTAAGAGATTTTCGTGGCTACACCTTC; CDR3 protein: CASSLRDFRGYTF
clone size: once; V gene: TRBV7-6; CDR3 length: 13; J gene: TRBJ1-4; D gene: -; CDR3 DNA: TGTGCCAGCAGCCCCCAGGTGACTGAAAAACTGTTTTTT; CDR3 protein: CASSPQVTEKLFF
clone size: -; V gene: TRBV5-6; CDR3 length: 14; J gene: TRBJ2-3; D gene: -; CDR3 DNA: TGTGCCAGCAGCTTGGGCCGGCAGGGCGATACGCAGTATTTT; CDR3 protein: CASSLGRQGDTQYF
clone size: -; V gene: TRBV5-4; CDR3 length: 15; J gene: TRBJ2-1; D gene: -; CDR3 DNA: TGTGCCAGCAGCTCCTCGACCAGCTCCTACAATGAGCAGTTCTTC; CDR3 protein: CASSSSTSSYNEQFF
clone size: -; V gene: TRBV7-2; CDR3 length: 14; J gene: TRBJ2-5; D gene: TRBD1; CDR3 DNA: TGTGCCAGCAGCTTCCCAGGGGGTCCAGAGACCCAGTACTTC; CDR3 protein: CASSFPGGPETQYF
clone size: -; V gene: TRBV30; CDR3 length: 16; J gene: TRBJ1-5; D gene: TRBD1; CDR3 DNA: TGTGCCTGGAGTAAGGGGGGGGACAGTAAAATGCAGCCCCAGCATTTT; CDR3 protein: CAWSKGGDSKMQPQHF
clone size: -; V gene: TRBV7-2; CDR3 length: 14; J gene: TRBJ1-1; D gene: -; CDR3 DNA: TGTGCCAGCAGCCGAGGAGGGCAGAACACTGAAGCTTTCTTT; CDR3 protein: CASSRGGQNTEAFF
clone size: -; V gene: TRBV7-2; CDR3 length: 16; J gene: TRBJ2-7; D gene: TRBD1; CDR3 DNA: TGTGCCAGCAGCTTCCGCCCAGGGGGCGGTGCCCCCGAGCAGTACTTC; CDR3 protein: CASSFRPGGGAPEQYF
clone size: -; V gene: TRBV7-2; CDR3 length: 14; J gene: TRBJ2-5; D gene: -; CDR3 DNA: TGTGCCAGCAGCTTCCGGATACAGGGACCCCTCATGCACTTC; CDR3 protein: CASSFRIQGPLMHF
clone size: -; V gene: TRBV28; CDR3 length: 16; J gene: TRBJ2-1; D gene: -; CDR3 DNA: TGTGCCAGCAGTTTCCGGGTCCGAAAAACCTACAATGAGCAGTTCTTC; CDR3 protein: CASSFRVRKTYNEQFF
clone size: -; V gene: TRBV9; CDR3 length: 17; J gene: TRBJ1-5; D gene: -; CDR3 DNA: TGTGCCAGCAGCGTGAGCCCGGGGGGGTTGGTTGGTCAGCCCCAGCATTTT; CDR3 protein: CASSVSPGGLVGQPQHF
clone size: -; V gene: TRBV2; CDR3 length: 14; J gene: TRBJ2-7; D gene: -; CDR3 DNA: TGTGCCAGCAGCCGGGAGAGTGGATCCTACGAGCAGTACTTC; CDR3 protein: CASSRESGSYEQYF
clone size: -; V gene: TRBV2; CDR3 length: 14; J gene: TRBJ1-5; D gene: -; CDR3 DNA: TGTGCCAGCAGTGACTCAGGCCGCAATCAGCCCCAGCATTTT; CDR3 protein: CASSDSGRNQPQHF
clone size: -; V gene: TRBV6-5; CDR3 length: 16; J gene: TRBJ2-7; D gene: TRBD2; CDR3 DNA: TGTGCCAGCAGTTATGACCGGGACTACCTTCACCACGAGCAGTACTTC; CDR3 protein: CASSYDRDYLHHEQYF
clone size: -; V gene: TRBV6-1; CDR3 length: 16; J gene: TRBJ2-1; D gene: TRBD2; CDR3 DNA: TGTGCCAGCAGTGTTTCCCTAGCGGGAGGATACAATGAGCAGTTCTTC; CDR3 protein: CASSVSLAGGYNEQFF
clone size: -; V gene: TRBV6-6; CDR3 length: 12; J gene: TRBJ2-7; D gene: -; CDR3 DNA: TGTGCCAGCAGTTACGTGGGCAGCGAGCAGTACTTC; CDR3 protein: CASSYVGSEQYF
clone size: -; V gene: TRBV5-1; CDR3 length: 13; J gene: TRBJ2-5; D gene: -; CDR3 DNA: TGCGCCAGCAGCACGGGGTTTCGAGAGACCCAGTACTTC; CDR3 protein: CASSTGFRETQYF
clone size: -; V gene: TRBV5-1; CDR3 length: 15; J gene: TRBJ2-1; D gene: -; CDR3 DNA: TGCGCCAGCAGCTCACCGGCGGGCTCCTACAATGAGCAGTTCTTC; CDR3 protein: CASSSPAGSYNEQFF
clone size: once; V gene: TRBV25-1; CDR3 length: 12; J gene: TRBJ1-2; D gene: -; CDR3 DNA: TGTGCCAGCAGTTGGTCAGGGATCGGCTACACCTTC; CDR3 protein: CASSWSGIGYTF
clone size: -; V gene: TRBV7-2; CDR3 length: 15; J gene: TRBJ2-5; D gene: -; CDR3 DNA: TGTGCCAGCAGCTTAGAGGGAGTAGGCGAAGAGACCCAGTACTTC; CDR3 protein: CASSLEGVGEETQYF
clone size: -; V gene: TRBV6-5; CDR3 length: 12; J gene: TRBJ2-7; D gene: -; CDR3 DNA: TGTGCCAGCACGGGCGTTTCCTACGAGCAGTACTTC; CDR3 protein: CASTGVSYEQYF
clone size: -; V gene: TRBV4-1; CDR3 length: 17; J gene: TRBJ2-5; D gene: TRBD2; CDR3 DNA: TGCGCCAGCAGCCAAGGGGGGACCGGACTAGCGAGGGAGACCCAGTACTTC; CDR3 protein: CASSQGGTGLARETQYF
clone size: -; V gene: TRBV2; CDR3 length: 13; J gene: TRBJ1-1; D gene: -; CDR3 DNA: TGTGCCAGCAGCGGAAATATGAACACTGAAGCTTTCTTT; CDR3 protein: CASSGNMNTEAFF
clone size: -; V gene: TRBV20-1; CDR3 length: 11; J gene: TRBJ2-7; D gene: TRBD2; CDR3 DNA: TGCAGTGGAAGACTAGCGGGGAGTCAGTACTTC; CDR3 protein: CSGRLAGSQYF
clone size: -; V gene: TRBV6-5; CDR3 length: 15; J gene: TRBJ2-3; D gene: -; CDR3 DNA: TGTGCCAGCAGTTACTCGAACCCGTGGGCCGATACGCAGTATTTT; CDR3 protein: CASSYSNPWADTQYF
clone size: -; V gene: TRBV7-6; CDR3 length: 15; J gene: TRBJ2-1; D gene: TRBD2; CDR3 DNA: TGTGCCAGCAGCTCCGGGACTAGCACCTACAATGAGCAGTTCTTC; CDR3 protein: CASSSGTSTYNEQFF
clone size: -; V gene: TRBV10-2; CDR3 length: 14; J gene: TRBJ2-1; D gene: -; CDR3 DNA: TGCGCCAGCAAAGGGGGGGCCTCATACAATGAGCAGTTCTTC; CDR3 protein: CASKGGASYNEQFF
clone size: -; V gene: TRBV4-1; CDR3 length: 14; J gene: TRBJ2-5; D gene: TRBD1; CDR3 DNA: TGCGCCAGCAGCCACGGACAGGGGACAGAGACCCAGTACTTC; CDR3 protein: CASSHGQGTETQYF
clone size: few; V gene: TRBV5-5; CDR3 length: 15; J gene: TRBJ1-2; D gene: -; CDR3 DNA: TGTGCCAGCCCCGGGGGTGGCGCGATGCCCTATGGCTACACCTTC; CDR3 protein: CASPGGGAMPYGYTF
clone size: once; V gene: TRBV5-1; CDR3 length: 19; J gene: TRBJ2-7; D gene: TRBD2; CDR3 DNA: TGCGCCAGCAGCTTGAAGGGAGCTCGTCTAGCGGGGACCTCCTACGAGCAGTACTTC; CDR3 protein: CASSLKGARLAGTSYEQYF